This passage covers 17 T cell receptor beta chains from one sample sequenced in a study of cytomegalovirus exposure and HLA in healthy donors. Primers: 60 Vbeta forward and 13 Jbeta reverse. Profiling relied on immunoSEQ multiplex PCR, and the TCRdb table lists in-frame clones only, not all of them. The repertoire has about 120,000 clones, 65% of them found once; the top ten carry roughly 9%. The sample consisted of PBMCs. These receptors came from a middle-aged woman in good health and CMV-seropositive.

CDR3 protein: CASSVGTGPNYGYTF. For the CDR3, the DNA is TGTGCCAGCAGCGTAGGGACAGGACCTAACTATGGCTACACCTTC. The V call is TRBV9, the J call TRBJ1-2; 7 bases are a match to TRBD1. CDR1 is SGDLS and CDR2 is YYNGEE in the germline V gene. V was pared by 0 bases and J by 0 bases, with 2 bases of the junction left unmatched. This CDR3 spans 15 amino acids.

The chain carries TRBV7-9 and TRBJ2-2; 10 bases fit TRBD2. Germline V gene data show CDR1 as SEHNR and CDR2 as FQNEAQ (reference sequence). V shed 8 bases, J shed 5 bases, and the junction held 17 bases outside the gene matches. The CDR3 runs 18 residues. CDR3 loop: CASGRTSGGQGWTGELFF. The CDR3 nucleotides read TGTGCCAGCGGCCGGACTAGCGGAGGCCAAGGGTGGACCGGGGAGCTGTTTTTT. Combining the CDR3 with reference TRBV7-9 and TRBJ2-2 gives the whole variable domain DTGVSQNPRHKITKRGQNVTFRCDPISEHNRLYWYRQTLGQGPEFLTYFQNEAQLEKSRLLSDRFSAERPKGSFSTLEIQRTEQGDSAMYLCASGRTSGGQGWTGELFFGEGSRLTVL.

This clone was counted only a few times. The V gene is TRBV6-1, the J gene TRBJ2-5; 13 bases match TRBD2. The DNA end favors TRBJ2-7, so the J call may be wrong. Germline lookup yields CDR1 MNHNS and CDR2 SASEGT. CDR3 size: 13 residues. CDR3 in DNA: TGTGCCACCGGACTAGCGGGAGACTACGAGCAGTACTTC. Translated, it gives CATGLAGDYEQYF.

This rearrangement joins TRBV30 to TRBJ2-1, with 8 bases identical to TRBD2. Germline V CDR1 and CDR2: GTSNPN, SVGIG (reference sequence). Trimming cost V 0 bases and J 10 bases; bases outside gene matches: 5. The CDR3 consists of 13 residues. The CDR3 coding sequence is TGTGCCTGGAGTGTACCCGGGAGGGGGGAGCAGTTCTTC. Amino acid sequence: CAWSVPGRGEQFF.

The rearrangement links TRBV6-1 to TRBJ2-7; D possibly corresponds to TRBD2 (6 bases). The germline V gene encodes CDR1 MNHNS and CDR2 SASEGT. The germline V and J ends were trimmed by 4 bases and 6 bases, with 25 bases remaining between them. This CDR3 contains 17 residues. The CDR3 here is CASSGGRSGLAKFEQYF. In DNA, the CDR3 is TGTGCCAGCAGTGGGGGTCGCTCAGGGCTAGCGAAATTCGAGCAGTACTTC.

This clone was picked up a small number of times. The rearrangement uses TRBV4-2 and TRBJ2-7; TRBD1 matches at 9 bases. Germline V gives CDR1 LGHNA, CDR2 YNFKEQ. The CDR3 has 19 amino acids. Losses at the gene ends were 7 bases for V and 6 bases for J; bases not matched to a gene: 25. CDR3 coding DNA: TGTGCCAGCACCTTGACACCCGGGGAGAAGAGGGACAGGGTGGGCGAGCAGTACTTC. Its protein is CASTLTPGEKRDRVGEQYF.

About this clone itself: Other nucleotide sequences from this sample produce the same CDR3. This chain connects TRBV2 to TRBJ1-4, with TRBD1 identical over 8 bases. The germline gives CDR1 SNHLY, CDR2 FYNNEI. The CDR3 is 17 amino acids. The ends lost 7 bases at V and 0 bases at J; junction bases unmatched: 10. CDR3 sequence: CASNRDRSPTTNEKLFF. The CDR3 region has the DNA TGTGCCAGCAACCGGGACAGGAGCCCTACAACTAATGAAAAACTGTTTTTT.

The chain links TRBV7-2 to TRBJ2-5, with D hard to call. Germline V gene lookup returns CDR1 SGHTA and CDR2 FQGNSA. The CDR3 contains 13 residues. V lost 3 bases and J lost 4, with 9 bases in between. The CDR3 reads CASSLGAVETQYF. Written as DNA, the CDR3 is TGTGCCAGCAGCTTGGGTGCGGTAGAGACCCAGTACTTC.

The chain employs TRBV29-1 and TRBJ2-1; D remains ambiguous. Germline CDR1 and CDR2: SQVTM and ANQGSEA. This CDR3 region has 14 residues. V was shortened by 5 bases and J by 0 bases, with 11 bases between the two germline ends. Written as DNA, the CDR3 is TGCAGCGTTCAGCGTCGAAGCTCCTACAATGAGCAGTTCTTC. Its translation is CSVQRRSSYNEQFF.

V usage is TRBV5-1 and J usage is TRBJ1-1, with a tentative D call TRBD1 (6 bases). V was shortened by 3 bases and J by 2 bases, with 17 bases between the two germline ends. The germline gives CDR1 SGHRS, CDR2 YFSETQ. The length of the CDR3 is 16 residues. The CDR3, as DNA: TGCGCCAGCAGCTCTACAGGGACCATTCTTAACACTGAAGCTTTCTTT. Protein sequence: CASSSTGTILNTEAFF.

This chain links TRBV9 with TRBJ1-5, with 7 bases that match TRBD1. Per germline, CDR1 SGDLS and CDR2 YYNGEE. V shed 0 bases and J 5 bases; nucleotides not matched to a gene: 5. The CDR3 extends over 15 amino acids. In DNA form, the CDR3 reads TGTGCCAGCAGCGTAGGGACAGGAGGGTATCAGCCCCAGCATTTT. Its translation: CASSVGTGGYQPQHF.

The chain couples TRBV5-1 to TRBJ2-7; D might be TRBD1 (5 bases). The CDR3 sequence is 13 residues long. The V end was cut by 0 bases, the J end by 5 bases, with 9 bases between. Germline V gene sequence: CDR1 SGHRS, CDR2 YFSETQ. The CDR3 DNA reads as TGCGCCAGCAGCTTGGGGGGCGCGGACGAGCAGTACTTC. Translating gives CASSLGGADEQYF.

This clone was seen once. This chain connects TRBV4-1 to TRBJ2-5; no definite D call. The CDR3 spans 15 residues. Trimming cost V 4 bases and J 5 bases, with 17 bases left between them. Germline CDR1 reads MGHRA; CDR2 reads YSYEKL. Written as DNA, the CDR3 is TGCGCCAGCAGCCGAGACCCGGTGAGGTTGGAGACCCAGTACTTC. This codes for CASSRDPVRLETQYF.

This clone was picked up a small number of times. The rearrangement uses TRBV6-5 and TRBJ1-5; D gene ambiguous. The germline gives CDR1 MNHEY, CDR2 SVGAGI. V lost 5 bases and J 0 bases, leaving 11 bases between the germline ends. The CDR3 has 15 amino acids. The CDR3 DNA is TGTGCCAGCAGTCCCTTGGAGAGTAGCAATCAGCCCCAGCATTTT. Protein product: CASSPLESSNQPQHF.

This rearrangement joins TRBV11-2 to TRBJ1-4, with D possibly being TRBD1 (5 bases). CDR1 and CDR2 from the germline V gene are SGHAT and FQNNGV. The CDR3 consists of 16 residues. V lost 5 bases, J lost 7 bases, and 20 bases lay in between. CDR3 nucleotide sequence: TGTGCCAGCAGCGATACCCACAGGATGATAAGTGAAAAACTGTTTTTT. Its protein product is CASSDTHRMISEKLFF.

Turning to this clone: One end of the junction does not line up with germline, which may come from a read error. This chain joins TRBV9 and TRBJ2-7; tentative D call: TRBD1 (5 bases). Germline lookup yields CDR1 SGDLS and CDR2 YYNGEE. The CDR3 runs to 13 residues. This chain's CDR3 is CASSVGQSSEQYF. The DNA of the CDR3 is TGTGCCAGCAGCGTAGGACAGTCCTCCGAGCAGTACTTC.

This rearrangement joins TRBV28 to TRBJ2-5; the D gene is possibly TRBD2 (5 bases). The germline V gene has CDR1 MDHEN and CDR2 SYDVKM. CDR3 length: 16 residues. CDR3: CASVGAGSSPRETQYF. CDR3 DNA: TGTGCTTCGGTGGGAGCAGGATCGAGCCCAAGAGAGACCCAGTACTTC.